The present T cell receptor (beta chain) was sequenced within a study of blood T cell repertoires in COVID-19. Study context: T cells, B-cell-depleted T cells, or PBMCs supplied cDNA or gDNA.

The CDR3 runs 14 residues. The V end was cut by 5 bases, the J end by 3 bases, with 13 bases between. Per germline, CDR1 SGHVS and CDR2 FNYEAQ. Per the study methods: Counts of nucleated cells, estimated from reference gene primer amplification, were obtained. Profiled with immunoSEQ multiplex PCR; TCRdb holds only in-frame clones, not every one. V and J calls and clone size are those listed in that table; D and trimming were worked out from the DNA. The data show about 190,000 clones, with 75% to 90% seen just once and approximately 6.1% held by the top ten. This sequence was found in a woman aged 40 to 55 with acute or convalescent COVID-19. The chain carries TRBV7-6 and TRBJ1-1; possible D gene TRBD1, 5 bases. Material for sequencing was peripheral blood. CDR3 sequence reads: CASSQALGDTEAFF. CDR3 bases: TGTGCCAGCAGCCAGGCCCTAGGGGACACTGAAGCTTTCTTT. Using reference TRBV7-6 and TRBJ1-1 for the parts outside the CDR3, the full variable domain is GAGVSQSPRYKVTKRGQDVALRCDPISGHVSLYWYRQALGQGPEFLTYFNYEAQQDKSGLPNDRFSAERPEGSISTLTIQRTEQRDSAMYRCASSQALGDTEAFFGQGTRLTVV.